Following are 7 T cell receptor beta chains from one sample sequenced in a study of blood T cell repertoires in COVID-19. Generated by immunoSEQ multiplex PCR, the TCRdb table keeps only in-frame clones and is missing some. The sample has under 75,000 clones, more than 60% seen once. The sample taken for sequencing was peripheral blood. All receptors come from a woman aged 70-85 years with acute or convalescent COVID-19.

In this sample, this clone turned up once. CDR3 sequence: CASSPGRFTDTQYF. The CDR3 DNA is TGTGCCAGCAGCCCCGGGAGGTTCACAGATACGCAGTATTTT. The chain is built from TRBV9 and TRBJ2-3, with TRBD2 matching 7 bases. The V gene's germline CDR1 is SGDLS and CDR2 YYNGEE. There are 14 residues in the CDR3. J lost 2 bases, V lost 4 bases, and 4 bases had no gene match.

This clone has just a few counts. The rearrangement joins TRBV30 to TRBJ1-2; D perhaps matches TRBD1 (5 bases). Germline V gives CDR1 GTSNPN, CDR2 SVGIG (reference sequence). Trimming took off 5 bases at V and 4 bases at J, with 8 bases between the two ends. CDR3 length: 11 residues. The CDR3 region is CAWDRIYGYTF. As DNA, the CDR3 is TGTGCCTGGGACAGAATCTATGGCTACACCTTC.

The V call is TRBV4-1, the J call TRBJ1-2; tentatively, D is TRBD1 (5 bases). Germline-derived CDR1 and CDR2 are MGHRA and YSYEKL. The V gene lost 0 bases and the J gene lost 5 bases, with 10 bases spanning the gap. There are 14 residues in the CDR3. CDR3 in DNA: TGCGCCAGCAGCCAAGATTGGACATCATATGGCTACACCTTC. Translation: CASSQDWTSYGYTF.

This chain connects TRBV6-1 to TRBJ1-2, with 7 bases fitting TRBD1. V lost 0 bases, J lost 4 bases, and 5 bases stayed unmatched. CDR1 and CDR2 from the germline V gene are MNHNS and SASEGT. The CDR3 runs 15 residues. The CDR3 DNA sequence: TGTGCCAGCAGTGAAGCGCCGACAGGGACCTATGGCTACACCTTC. It yields the protein CASSEAPTGTYGYTF.

The rearrangement joins TRBV6-5 to TRBJ2-3; 8 positions match TRBD1. This CDR3 contains 14 residues. After removal of 5 bases from V and 6 bases from J, the junction contained 7 bases not matched to a gene. The germline CDR1 and CDR2 sequences are MNHEY and SVGAGI. This CDR3 is CASSLQGGGDTQYF. The CDR3 DNA sequence: TGTGCCAGCAGTCTACAGGGGGGCGGCGATACGCAGTATTTT.

This clone was observed once. The J gene is TRBJ2-2, the V gene TRBV2; 10 nucleotides align to TRBD1. CDR3 length: 12 residues. CDR1 and CDR2 from the germline V gene are SNHLY and FYNNEI. J was trimmed by 14 bases and V by 8 bases; bases with no gene match: 8. CDR3 bases: TGTGCCAGCGGATTGACAGGGGGCTCACTGTTTTTT. This codes for CASGLTGGSLFF.

The chain recombines TRBV5-1 with TRBJ1-5; TRBD1 might be the D (5 bases). The CDR3 is 16 residues long. Trimming pared 0 bases from V and 0 bases from J, leaving 10 bases between. Germline V CDR1 and CDR2: SGHRS, YFSETQ. The CDR3 bases are TGCGCCAGCAGCTTGGAGGGGATGTATAGCAATCAGCCCCAGCATTTT. Amino acid sequence: CASSLEGMYSNQPQHF.